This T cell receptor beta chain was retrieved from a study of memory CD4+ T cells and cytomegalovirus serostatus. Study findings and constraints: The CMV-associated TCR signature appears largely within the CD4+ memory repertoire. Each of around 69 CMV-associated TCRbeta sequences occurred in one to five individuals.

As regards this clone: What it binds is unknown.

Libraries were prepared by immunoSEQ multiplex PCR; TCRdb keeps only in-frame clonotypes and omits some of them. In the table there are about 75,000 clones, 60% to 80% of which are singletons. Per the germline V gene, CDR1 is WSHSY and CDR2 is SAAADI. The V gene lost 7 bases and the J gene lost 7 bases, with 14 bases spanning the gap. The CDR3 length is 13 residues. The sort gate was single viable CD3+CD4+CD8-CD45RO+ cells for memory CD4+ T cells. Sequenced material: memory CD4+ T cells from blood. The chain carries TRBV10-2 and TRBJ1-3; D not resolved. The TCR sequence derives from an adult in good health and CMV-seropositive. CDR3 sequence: CASNGPGGNTIYF. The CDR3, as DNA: TGCGCCAGCAATGGTCCCGGAGGCAACACCATATATTTT.